The present T cell receptor beta chain was sequenced within a study of blood T cells in healthy people across ages. Using a J-beta primer mix together with a sample-barcoded 5' primer, a second PCR was run for about 6 to 12 cycles. TCRdb reprocessed the 5' RACE reads via MiXCR and lists one record per CDR3 protein. The repertoire holds more than 1 million distinct CDR3 sequences, with 45% as singletons. For this clonotype: Its antigen remains unidentified.

V gave up 8 bases and J gave up 4 bases; unmatched junction bases: 6. The CDR3 covers 14 residues. The germline gives CDR1 SEHNR, CDR2 FQNEAQ (reference sequence). Overall study results and limits: No conclusive comparison of naive versus antigen-experienced cells was possible with unsorted PBMCs.

The chain joins TRBV7-9 to TRBJ2-1; 9 nucleotides line up with TRBD1. The specimen sequenced was blood. This clonotype was obtained from a woman aged 60-70 years in good health. The chain's CDR3 is CASAGTGQYNEQFF. Written as DNA, the CDR3 is TGTGCCAGCGCCGGGACAGGGCAGTACAATGAGCAGTTCTTC.